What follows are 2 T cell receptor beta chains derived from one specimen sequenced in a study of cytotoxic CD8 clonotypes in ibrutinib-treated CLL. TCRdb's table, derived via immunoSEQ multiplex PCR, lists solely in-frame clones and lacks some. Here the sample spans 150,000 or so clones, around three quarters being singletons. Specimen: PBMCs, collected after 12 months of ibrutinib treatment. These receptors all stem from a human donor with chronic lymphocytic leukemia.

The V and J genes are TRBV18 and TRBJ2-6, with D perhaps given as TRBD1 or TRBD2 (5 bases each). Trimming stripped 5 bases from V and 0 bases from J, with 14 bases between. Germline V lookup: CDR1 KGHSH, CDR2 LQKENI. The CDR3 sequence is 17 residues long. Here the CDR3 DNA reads TGTGCCAGCTCAATGGGACGCCCGCGCTCTGGGGCCAACGTCCTGACTTTC. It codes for CASSMGRPRSGANVLTF.

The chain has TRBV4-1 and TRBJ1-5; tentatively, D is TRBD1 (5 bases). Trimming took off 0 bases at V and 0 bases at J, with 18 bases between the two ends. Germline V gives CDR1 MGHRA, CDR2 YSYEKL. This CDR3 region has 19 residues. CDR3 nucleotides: TGCGCCAGCAGCCAAGATGTGATGGGGGGTAGGTATAGCAATCAGCCCCAGCATTTT. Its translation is CASSQDVMGGRYSNQPQHF.